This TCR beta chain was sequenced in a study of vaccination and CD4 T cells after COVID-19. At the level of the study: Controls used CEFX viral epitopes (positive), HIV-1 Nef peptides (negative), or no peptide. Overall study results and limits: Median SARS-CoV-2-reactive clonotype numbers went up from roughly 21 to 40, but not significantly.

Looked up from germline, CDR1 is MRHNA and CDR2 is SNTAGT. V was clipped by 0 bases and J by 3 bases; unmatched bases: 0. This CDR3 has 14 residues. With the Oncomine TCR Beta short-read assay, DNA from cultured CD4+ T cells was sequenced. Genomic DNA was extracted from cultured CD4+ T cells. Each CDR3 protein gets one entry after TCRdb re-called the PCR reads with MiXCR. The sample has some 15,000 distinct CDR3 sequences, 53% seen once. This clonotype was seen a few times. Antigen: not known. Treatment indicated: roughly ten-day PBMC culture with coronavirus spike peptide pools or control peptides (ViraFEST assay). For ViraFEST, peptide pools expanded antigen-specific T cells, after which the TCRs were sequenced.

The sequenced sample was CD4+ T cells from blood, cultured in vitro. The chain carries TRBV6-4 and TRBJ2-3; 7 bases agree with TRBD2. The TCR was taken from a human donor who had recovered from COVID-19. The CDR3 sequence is CASSDSRETDTQYF. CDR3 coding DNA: TGTGCCAGCAGTGACTCGCGGGAGACAGATACGCAGTATTTT.